The source of this T cell receptor (beta chain) is a study of graft-versus-host responses after intestinal transplantation. General study points: Early post-transplant falls in HvG clones accompanied the peak levels of circulating GvH clones.

Notes on this clone: The antigen remains unidentified.

The CDR3 spans 16 residues. The V segment lost 3 bases and the J segment 5 bases; nucleotides outside the gene matches: 9. Germline lookup yields CDR1 KGHSH and CDR2 LQKENI. TCRdb's table, derived via immunoSEQ multiplex PCR, lists solely in-frame clones and lacks some. This sample has roughly 110,000 clones; around nine tenths occur once, and the top ten carry 0.2% to 0.25%. This sample comprised unstimulated CD4+ T cells sorted from spleen or lymph node cells, obtained before transplant. This sequence joins TRBV18 and TRBJ2-3; 9 positions agree with TRBD2. The sequence was collected from a human donor who was the organ donor for an intestinal transplant. CDR3 in DNA: TGTGCCAGCTCACCGGTTTCTAGCGGGAACGGAGATACGCAGTATTTT. Translating gives CASSPVSSGNGDTQYF.